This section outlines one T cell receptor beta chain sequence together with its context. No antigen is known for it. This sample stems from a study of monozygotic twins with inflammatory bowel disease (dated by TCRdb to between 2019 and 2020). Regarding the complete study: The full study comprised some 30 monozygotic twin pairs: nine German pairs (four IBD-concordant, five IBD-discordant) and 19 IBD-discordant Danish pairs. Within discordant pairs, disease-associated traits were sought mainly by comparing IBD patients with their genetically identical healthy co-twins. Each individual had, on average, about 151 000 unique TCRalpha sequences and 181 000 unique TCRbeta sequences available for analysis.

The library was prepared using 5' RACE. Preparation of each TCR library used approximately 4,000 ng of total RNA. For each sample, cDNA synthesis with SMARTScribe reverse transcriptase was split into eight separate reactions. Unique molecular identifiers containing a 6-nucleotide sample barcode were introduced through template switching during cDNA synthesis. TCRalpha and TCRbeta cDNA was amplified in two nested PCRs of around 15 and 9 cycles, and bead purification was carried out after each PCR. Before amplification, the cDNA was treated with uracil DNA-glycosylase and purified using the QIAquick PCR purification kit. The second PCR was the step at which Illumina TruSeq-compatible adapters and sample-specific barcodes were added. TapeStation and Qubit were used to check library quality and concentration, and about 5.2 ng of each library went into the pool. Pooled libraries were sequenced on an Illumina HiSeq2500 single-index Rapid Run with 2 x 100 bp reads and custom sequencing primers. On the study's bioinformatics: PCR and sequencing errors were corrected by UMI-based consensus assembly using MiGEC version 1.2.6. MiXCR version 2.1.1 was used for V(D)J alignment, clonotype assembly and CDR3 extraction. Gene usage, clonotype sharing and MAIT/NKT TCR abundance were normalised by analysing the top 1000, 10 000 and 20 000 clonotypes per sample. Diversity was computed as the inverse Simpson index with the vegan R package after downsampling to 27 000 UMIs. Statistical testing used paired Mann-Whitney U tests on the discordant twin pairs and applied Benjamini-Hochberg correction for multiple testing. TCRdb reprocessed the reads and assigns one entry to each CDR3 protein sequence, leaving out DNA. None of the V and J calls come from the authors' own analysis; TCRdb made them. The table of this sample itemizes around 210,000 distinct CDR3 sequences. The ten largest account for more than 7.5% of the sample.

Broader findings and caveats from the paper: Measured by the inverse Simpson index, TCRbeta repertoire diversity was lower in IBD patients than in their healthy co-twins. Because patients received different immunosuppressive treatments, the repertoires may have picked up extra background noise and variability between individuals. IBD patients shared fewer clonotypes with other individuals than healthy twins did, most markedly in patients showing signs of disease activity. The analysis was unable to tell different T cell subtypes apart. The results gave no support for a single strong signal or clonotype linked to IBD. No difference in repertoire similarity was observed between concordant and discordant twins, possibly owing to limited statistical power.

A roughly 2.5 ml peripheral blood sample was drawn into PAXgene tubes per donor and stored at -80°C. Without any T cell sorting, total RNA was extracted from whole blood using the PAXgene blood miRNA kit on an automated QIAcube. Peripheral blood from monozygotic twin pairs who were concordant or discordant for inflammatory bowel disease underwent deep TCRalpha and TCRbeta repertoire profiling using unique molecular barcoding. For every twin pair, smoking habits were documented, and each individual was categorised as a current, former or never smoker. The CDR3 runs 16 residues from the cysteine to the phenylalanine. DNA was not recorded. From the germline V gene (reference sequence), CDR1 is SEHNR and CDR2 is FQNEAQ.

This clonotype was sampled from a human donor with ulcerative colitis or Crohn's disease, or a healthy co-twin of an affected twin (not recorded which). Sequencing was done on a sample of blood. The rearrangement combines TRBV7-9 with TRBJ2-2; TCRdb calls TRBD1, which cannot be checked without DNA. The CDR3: CASSSNRVPNTGELFF.